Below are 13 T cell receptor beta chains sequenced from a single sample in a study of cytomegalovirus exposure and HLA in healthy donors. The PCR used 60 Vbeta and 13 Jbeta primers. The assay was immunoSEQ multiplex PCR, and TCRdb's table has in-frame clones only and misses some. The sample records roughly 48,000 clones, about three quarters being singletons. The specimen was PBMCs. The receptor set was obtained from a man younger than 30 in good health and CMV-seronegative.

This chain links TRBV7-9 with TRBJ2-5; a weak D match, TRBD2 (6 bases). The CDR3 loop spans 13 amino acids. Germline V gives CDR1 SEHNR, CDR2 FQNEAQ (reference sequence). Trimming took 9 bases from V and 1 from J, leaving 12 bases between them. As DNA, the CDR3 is TGTGCCAGTCAAGCGGGTAGCCAAGAGACCCAGTACTTC. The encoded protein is CASQAGSQETQYF. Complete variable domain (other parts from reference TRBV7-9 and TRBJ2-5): DTGVSQNPRHKITKRGQNVTFRCDPISEHNRLYWYRQTLGQGPEFLTYFQNEAQLEKSRLLSDRFSAERPKGSFSTLEIQRTEQGDSAMYLCASQAGSQETQYFGPGTRLLVL.

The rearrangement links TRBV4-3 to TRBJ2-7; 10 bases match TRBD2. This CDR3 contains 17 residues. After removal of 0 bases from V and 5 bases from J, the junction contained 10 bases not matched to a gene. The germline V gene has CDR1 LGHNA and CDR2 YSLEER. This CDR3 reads CASSQDRPSGRVHEQYF. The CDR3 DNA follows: TGCGCCAGCAGCCAAGATCGCCCGAGCGGGAGGGTGCACGAGCAGTACTTC.

The CDR3 reads CASSARQGANEKLFF. CDR3 in DNA: TGTGCCAGCAGCGCCCGACAGGGGGCTAATGAAAAACTGTTTTTT. The chain carries TRBV7-2 and TRBJ1-4; 9 bases line up with TRBD1. The CDR3 contains 15 residues. V dropped 5 bases and J dropped 3; count of bases not matched to a gene: 4. Germline V gene data show CDR1 as SGHTA and CDR2 as FQGNSA.

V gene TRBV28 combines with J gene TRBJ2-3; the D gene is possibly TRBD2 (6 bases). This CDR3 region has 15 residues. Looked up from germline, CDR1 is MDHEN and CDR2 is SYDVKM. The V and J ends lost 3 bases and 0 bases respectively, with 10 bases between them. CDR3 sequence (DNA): TGTGCCAGCAGTTTGCGGGGACCGAGCACAGATACGCAGTATTTT. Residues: CASSLRGPSTDTQYF.

The CDR3 DNA reads as TGTGCCAGCAGCTTCCGTGACAGACACTATGGCTACACCTTC. Translated, it gives CASSFRDRHYGYTF. The V call is TRBV5-6, the J call TRBJ1-2; possible D gene TRBD1, 5 bases. The germline CDR1 and CDR2 sequences are SGHDT and YYEEEE. Trimming removed 2 bases at V and 3 bases at J, with 11 bases between. The CDR3 length is 14 residues. The full variable domain, with the rest looked up from reference TRBV5-6 and TRBJ1-2, is DAGVTQSPTHLIKTRGQQVTLRCSPKSGHDTVSWYQQALGQGPQFIFQYYEEEERQRGNFPDRFSGHQFPNYSSELNVNALLLGDSALYLCASSFRDRHYGYTFGSGTRLTVV.

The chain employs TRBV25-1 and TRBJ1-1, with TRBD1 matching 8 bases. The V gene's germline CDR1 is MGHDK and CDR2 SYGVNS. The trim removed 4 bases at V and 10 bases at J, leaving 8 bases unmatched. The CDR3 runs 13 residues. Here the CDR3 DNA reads TGTGCCAGCAGTGGGACAGGGTCAGGTGTAGCTTTCTTT. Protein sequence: CASSGTGSGVAFF. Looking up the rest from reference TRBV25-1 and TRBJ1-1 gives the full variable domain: EADIYQTPRYLVIGTGKKITLECSQTMGHDKMYWYQQDPGMELHLIHYSYGVNSTEKGDLSSESTVSRIRTEHFPLTLESARPSHTSQYLCASSGTGSGVAFFGQGTRLTVV.

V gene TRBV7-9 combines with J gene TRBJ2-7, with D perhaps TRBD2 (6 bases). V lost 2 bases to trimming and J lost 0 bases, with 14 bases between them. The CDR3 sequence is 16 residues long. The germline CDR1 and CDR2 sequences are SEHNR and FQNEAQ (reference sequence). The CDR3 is CASSLRGGKSSYEQYF. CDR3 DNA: TGTGCCAGCAGCTTAAGGGGCGGGAAGAGCTCCTACGAGCAGTACTTC.

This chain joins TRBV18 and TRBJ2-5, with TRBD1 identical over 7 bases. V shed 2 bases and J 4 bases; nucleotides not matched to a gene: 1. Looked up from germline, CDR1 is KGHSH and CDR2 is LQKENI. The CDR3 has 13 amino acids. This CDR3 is CASSPYRGETQYF. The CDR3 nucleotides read TGTGCCAGCTCACCATACAGGGGAGAGACCCAGTACTTC.

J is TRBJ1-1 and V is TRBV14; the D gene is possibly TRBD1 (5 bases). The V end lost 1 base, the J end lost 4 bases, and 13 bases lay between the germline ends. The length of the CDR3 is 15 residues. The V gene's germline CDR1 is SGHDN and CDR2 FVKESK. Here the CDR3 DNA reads TGTGCCAGCAGCCAAGTCCGGGGGGAGGCCACTGAAGCTTTCTTT. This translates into CASSQVRGEATEAFF. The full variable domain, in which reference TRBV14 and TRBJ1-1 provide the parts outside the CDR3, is EAGVTQFPSHSVIEKGQTVTLRCDPISGHDNLYWYRRVMGKEIKFLLHFVKESKQDESGMPNNRFLAERTGGTYSTLKVQPAELEDSGVYFCASSQVRGEATEAFFGQGTRLTVV.

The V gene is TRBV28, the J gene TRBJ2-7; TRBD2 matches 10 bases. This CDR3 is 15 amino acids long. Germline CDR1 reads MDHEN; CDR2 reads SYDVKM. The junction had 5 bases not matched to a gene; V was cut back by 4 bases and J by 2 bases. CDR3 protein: CASSSVSGRTYEQYF. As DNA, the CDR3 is TGTGCCAGCAGTTCCGTTAGCGGGAGGACCTACGAGCAGTACTTC.

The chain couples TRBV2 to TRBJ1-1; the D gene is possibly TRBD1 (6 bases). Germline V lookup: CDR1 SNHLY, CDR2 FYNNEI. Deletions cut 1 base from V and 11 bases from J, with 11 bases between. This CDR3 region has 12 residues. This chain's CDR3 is CASSEEGVRAFF. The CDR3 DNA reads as TGTGCCAGCAGTGAAGAGGGGGTCCGGGCTTTCTTT.

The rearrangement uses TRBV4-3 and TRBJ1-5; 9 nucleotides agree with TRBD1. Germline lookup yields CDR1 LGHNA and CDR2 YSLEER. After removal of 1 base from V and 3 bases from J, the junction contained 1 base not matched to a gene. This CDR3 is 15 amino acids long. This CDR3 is CASSQGTGDNQPQHF. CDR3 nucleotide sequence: TGCGCCAGCAGCCAAGGGACAGGGGACAATCAGCCCCAGCATTTT.

The CDR3, as DNA: TGTGCCAGCGGACGAAACCAGGGGTACAATCAGCCCCAGCATTTT. Amino acids: CASGRNQGYNQPQHF. The J gene is TRBJ1-5, the V gene TRBV6-5; D might be TRBD1 (6 bases). CDR1 and CDR2 (germline): MNHEY, SVGAGI. V was trimmed by 8 bases and J by 3 bases, leaving 17 bases between them. CDR3 length: 15 residues.